Below, 18 T cell receptor beta chains from the same sample are listed, as sequenced in a study of blood T cell repertoires in COVID-19. Generated by immunoSEQ multiplex PCR, the TCRdb table keeps only in-frame clones and is missing some. The sample holds roughly 250,000 clones, about 88% seen once. Source material: peripheral blood. All receptors derive from a woman in her thirties or forties who had recovered from COVID-19.

V usage is TRBV6-6 and J usage is TRBJ2-7, with 10 bases matching TRBD1. The CDR3 is 16 amino acids. V dropped 4 bases and J dropped 6; count of bases not matched to a gene: 12. Germline V gene data show CDR1 as MNHNY and CDR2 as SVGAGI (reference sequence). CDR3 in DNA: TGTGCCAGCAGTTCCGAAGTCCGACAGGGGGCTGGCGAGCAGTACTTC. It specifies CASSSEVRQGAGEQYF.

The gene calls are TRBV2 and TRBJ2-1; TRBD2 matches 9 bases. There are 14 residues in the CDR3. J was trimmed by 0 bases and V by 8 bases; bases with no gene match: 2. Germline V gene lookup returns CDR1 SNHLY and CDR2 FYNNEI. CDR3 region: CASGLASSYNEQFF. The CDR3 bases are TGTGCCAGCGGACTAGCGAGCTCCTACAATGAGCAGTTCTTC.

The chain has TRBV28 and TRBJ1-5; D gene unclear. This CDR3 region has 13 residues. CDR1 is MDHEN and CDR2 is SYDVKM in the germline V gene. The V gene lost 2 bases and the J gene lost 6 bases, with 8 bases spanning the gap. For the CDR3, the DNA is TGTGCCAGCAGTTTAGCAGGTCGTCAGCCCCAGCATTTT. This sequence encodes CASSLAGRQPQHF.

This chain joins TRBV6-2 or TRBV6-3 and TRBJ2-2, with 7 bases matching TRBD1. J gave up 1 base and V 2 bases, and 1 base lay outside the gene matches. CDR1 is MNHEY, CDR2 SVGEGT, per germline. The CDR3 runs 15 residues. The CDR3 DNA is TGTGCCAGCAGTTACGGGACAGTGAACACCGGGGAGCTGTTTTTT. This encodes CASSYGTVNTGELFF.

J is TRBJ2-7 and V is TRBV7-9; D might be TRBD2 (6 bases). V dropped 5 bases and J dropped 2 bases, with 13 bases sitting between them. There are 14 residues in the CDR3. Germline loops: CDR1 SEHNR, CDR2 FQNEAQ (reference sequence). CDR3 sequence reads: CASSLSAGTYEQYF. CDR3 nucleotide sequence: TGTGCCAGCAGCCTATCGGCGGGAACCTACGAGCAGTACTTC.

This chain uses TRBV4-2 with TRBJ1-4, with 9 bases that match TRBD1. Per germline, CDR1 LGHNA and CDR2 YNFKEQ. This CDR3 spans 16 amino acids. With V trimmed by 4 bases and J by 1 base, 4 bases remained unmatched. The CDR3 DNA reads as TGTGCCAGCAGCCGGGACAGGGTTCTAACTAATGAAAAACTGTTTTTT. Its translation: CASSRDRVLTNEKLFF.

V gene TRBV15 combines with J gene TRBJ2-1; D might be TRBD2 (6 bases). The CDR3 length is 15 residues. Germline lookup yields CDR1 LNHNV and CDR2 YYDKDF (reference sequence). The V gene lost 1 base and the J gene lost 3 bases, with 10 bases spanning the gap. In DNA form, the CDR3 reads TGTGCCACCAGCAGAGGGGCGGGGAGCTACAATGAGCAGTTCTTC. Its protein is CATSRGAGSYNEQFF.

This clone came up once. The chain recombines TRBV5-8 with TRBJ2-5, with 8 bases identical to TRBD1. J gave up 1 base and V 5 bases, and 7 bases lay outside the gene matches. CDR1 is SGHTS and CDR2 is YDEGEE in the germline V gene. The CDR3 runs to 15 residues. The CDR3 protein is CASSPGQEFQETQYF. The CDR3 nucleotides read TGTGCCAGCAGTCCGGGACAGGAATTCCAAGAGACCCAGTACTTC.

The CDR3 sequence is CASSLAFGANYGYTF. CDR3 nucleotides: TGTGCCAGCAGCTTAGCGTTTGGAGCAAACTATGGCTACACCTTC. The chain links TRBV7-2 to TRBJ1-2; no firm D call. The germline gives CDR1 SGHTA, CDR2 FQGNSA. The CDR3 extends over 15 amino acids. V lost 0 bases to trimming and J lost 2 bases, with 10 bases between them.

The rearrangement links TRBV19 to TRBJ2-2, with D uncertain. The V gene lost 6 bases and the J gene lost 3 bases, with 11 bases spanning the gap. The germline CDR1 and CDR2 sequences are LNHDA and SQIVND (reference sequence). This CDR3 has 14 amino acids. CDR3 region: CASRRTGDTGELFF. The CDR3 nucleotides read TGTGCCAGTAGACGAACTGGAGACACCGGGGAGCTGTTTTTT.

The V call is TRBV3-1 (or the pseudogene TRBV3-2), the J call TRBJ2-4; weak D call: TRBD2 (7 bases). The CDR3 loop spans 13 amino acids. Trimming took 4 bases from V and 8 from J, leaving 12 bases between them. Germline CDR1 is LGHDT and CDR2 is YNNKEL (reference sequence). CDR3 loop: CASSPGGPDIQYF. Here the CDR3 DNA reads TGTGCCAGCAGCCCCGGGGGGCCGGACATTCAGTACTTC.

The gene calls are TRBV5-1 and TRBJ1-1; D is possibly TRBD1 (6 bases). Germline-derived CDR1 and CDR2 are SGHRS and YFSETQ. This CDR3 region has 13 residues. The V end lost 3 bases, the J end lost 2 bases, and 8 bases lay between the germline ends. In DNA form, the CDR3 reads TGCGCCAGCAGCTGGACAGTAAACACTGAAGCTTTCTTT. As protein: CASSWTVNTEAFF.

This chain uses TRBV5-1 with TRBJ1-2; no reliable D call. This CDR3 has 18 amino acids. V dropped 0 bases and J dropped 7 bases, with 25 bases sitting between them. The germline V gene has CDR1 SGHRS and CDR2 YFSETQ. As DNA, the CDR3 is TGCGCCAGCAGCTTGGGAAGAGAGGGCGCAAGACGGACGGGTGGCTACACCTTC. Its protein product is CASSLGREGARRTGGYTF. The full variable domain, completed using reference TRBV5-1 and TRBJ1-2, is KAGVTQTPRYLIKTRGQQVTLSCSPISGHRSVSWYQQTPGQGLQFLFEYFSETQRNKGNFPGRFSGRQFSNSRSEMNVSTLELGDSALYLCASSLGREGARRTGGYTFGSGTRLTVV.

The chain links TRBV30 to TRBJ2-7; D possibly corresponds to TRBD2 (5 bases). The CDR3 runs 14 residues. Trimming stripped 2 bases from V and 1 base from J, with 12 bases between. The germline V gene encodes CDR1 GTSNPN and CDR2 SVGIG (reference sequence). As DNA, the CDR3 is TGTGCCTGGAGTCCCCTGGCGGGTTCCTACGAGCAGTACTTC. This codes for CAWSPLAGSYEQYF.

The chain combines TRBV10-3 with TRBJ2-2; 9 bases agree with TRBD2. The ends lost 8 bases at V and 5 bases at J; junction bases unmatched: 3. The germline V gene encodes CDR1 ENHRY and CDR2 SYGVKD. This CDR3 has 13 amino acids. As DNA, the CDR3 is TGTGCCATCCGACTAGCGGCGACCGGGGAGCTGTTTTTT. Translating it yields CAIRLAATGELFF.

V usage is TRBV3-1 (or the pseudogene TRBV3-2) and J usage is TRBJ1-6; the D gene is possibly TRBD1 (6 bases). This CDR3 has 14 amino acids. Deletions cut 7 bases from V and 7 bases from J, with 14 bases between. Germline CDR1 and CDR2: LGHDT and YNNKEL (reference sequence). The CDR3 here is CASTSQGGNSPLHF. CDR3 nucleotides: TGTGCCAGCACCTCACAGGGTGGAAATTCACCCCTCCACTTT.

This clone was counted once. DNA for the CDR3: TGTGCCAGCAGTACCGAGAGTAGCCAGTACTTC. This codes for CASSTESSQYF. The J gene is TRBJ2-5, the V gene TRBV6-5, with D unclear. Germline loops: CDR1 MNHEY, CDR2 SVGAGI. CDR3 length equals 11 residues. The V end was cut by 5 bases, the J end by 10 bases, with 11 bases between.

This chain connects TRBV9 to TRBJ2-2; D is possibly TRBD2 (6 bases). Germline CDR1 and CDR2: SGDLS and YYNGEE. This CDR3 region has 14 residues. V gave up 3 bases and J gave up 6 bases, with 12 bases separating them. The CDR3: CASSAPPSAGELFF. In DNA form, the CDR3 reads TGTGCCAGCAGCGCTCCCCCTAGCGCCGGGGAGCTGTTTTTT.